The rows below give T cell receptor beta chains drawn from one sample of a study of early T cells in non-severe SARS-CoV-2 infection. TCRdb ran MiXCR on the 5' RACE reads and lists one entry per CDR3 protein. The table lists 75,000 to 80,000 distinct CDR3 sequences, 8.5% to 10% of them singletons, with roughly 5% in the top ten. Input material: whole blood. The receptors were sampled from an adult who was a healthcare worker with PCR-confirmed SARS-CoV-2 infection or an uninfected control (not recorded which). Each CDR3 is given with its conserved first and last residue. Each record gives: CDR3 DNA, CDR3 protein, V gene, D gene, clone size, J gene. D genes are given only for firm matches. Size values are once, few and many counts, or a class for expanded clones, and some rows have none.

cdr3_nt: TGTGCCAGCAGCTCGAAACAGGGGCGGAACACCTACGAGCAGTACTTC
cdr3_aa: CASSSKQGRNTYEQYF
v_call: TRBV7-9
d_call: TRBD1
clone_size: .
j_call: TRBJ2-7

cdr3_nt: TGCAGCGTATGGGACAGTACTAACTATGGCTACACCTTC
cdr3_aa: CSVWDSTNYGYTF
v_call: TRBV29-1
d_call: TRBD1
clone_size: many
j_call: TRBJ1-2

cdr3_nt: TGTGCCAGCAGCCAAAGACCAAAAGAGGGCGAGACCCAGTACTTC
cdr3_aa: CASSQRPKEGETQYF
v_call: TRBV4-2
d_call: .
clone_size: few
j_call: TRBJ2-5

cdr3_nt: TGTGCCACCAGTTCGGACTATGGCTACACCTTC
cdr3_aa: CATSSDYGYTF
v_call: TRBV24-1
d_call: .
clone_size: many
j_call: TRBJ1-2

cdr3_nt: TGTGCCAGCAGCTCACTGTTGGGATCCTATGGCTACACCTTC
cdr3_aa: CASSSLLGSYGYTF
v_call: TRBV7-9
d_call: .
clone_size: .
j_call: TRBJ1-2

cdr3_nt: TGTGCCAGCCTTTCGGGACAACGGAACTATGGCTACACCTTC
cdr3_aa: CASLSGQRNYGYTF
v_call: TRBV28
d_call: .
clone_size: .
j_call: TRBJ1-2

cdr3_nt: TGCAGTGCTAGAGACCAGAAGCGGAGCTACGAGCAGTACTTC
cdr3_aa: CSARDQKRSYEQYF
v_call: TRBV20-1
d_call: .
clone_size: few
j_call: TRBJ2-7

cdr3_nt: TGTGCCAGCAGCCCAGCCCCGGGACTAGCAGCCCAGTATTTT
cdr3_aa: CASSPAPGLAAQYF
v_call: TRBV7-2
d_call: TRBD2
clone_size: few
j_call: TRBJ2-3

cdr3_nt: TGTGCCAGCAGCCCAGGCCGGGGACTAGTAGGTGGGACCCAGTACTTC
cdr3_aa: CASSPGRGLVGGTQYF
v_call: TRBV9
d_call: TRBD2
clone_size: many
j_call: TRBJ2-5

cdr3_nt: TGTGCCAGCAGTTTAACCGGCGGGAGCGGGGATACGCAGTATTTT
cdr3_aa: CASSLTGGSGDTQYF
v_call: TRBV28
d_call: TRBD2
clone_size: .
j_call: TRBJ2-3

cdr3_nt: TGTGCCACCAGTGATTCAAGGGTAGAGGGTGAAAAACTGTTTTTT
cdr3_aa: CATSDSRVEGEKLFF
v_call: TRBV24-1
d_call: .
clone_size: .
j_call: TRBJ1-4

cdr3_nt: TGTGCCAGCAGCCGTGATGAGCGGGGCGGGGGATACAATGAGCAGTTCTTC
cdr3_aa: CASSRDERGGGYNEQFF
v_call: TRBV7-6
d_call: TRBD2
clone_size: many
j_call: TRBJ2-1

cdr3_nt: TGCAGTGCCCCGGCAGGTGGTAGCGGAATCGGGGAGCTGTTTTTT
cdr3_aa: CSAPAGGSGIGELFF
v_call: TRBV20-1
d_call: .
clone_size: many
j_call: TRBJ2-2

cdr3_nt: TGCGCCAGCAGCCCAACGGGGGGTGTCACCTACAATGAGCAGTTCTTC
cdr3_aa: CASSPTGGVTYNEQFF
v_call: TRBV5-1
d_call: TRBD2
clone_size: .
j_call: TRBJ2-1

cdr3_nt: TGTGCCAGCGCCCACGACACCGGGGAGCTGTTTTTT
cdr3_aa: CASAHDTGELFF
v_call: TRBV28
d_call: .
clone_size: few
j_call: TRBJ2-2

cdr3_nt: TGTGCCTGGAGTGTACGACGGACAGGGGCCACTGAAGCTTTCTTT
cdr3_aa: CAWSVRRTGATEAFF
v_call: TRBV30
d_call: TRBD1
clone_size: .
j_call: TRBJ1-1

cdr3_nt: TGTGCCAGCAGTAAAACAGGACTAGCGGGAGGATCAGAGACCCAGTACTTC
cdr3_aa: CASSKTGLAGGSETQYF
v_call: TRBV2
d_call: TRBD2
clone_size: few
j_call: TRBJ2-5

cdr3_nt: TGTGCCATACAGGACCAAGACTACGAGCAGTACTTC
cdr3_aa: CAIQDQDYEQYF
v_call: TRBV7-9
d_call: .
clone_size: few
j_call: TRBJ2-7

cdr3_nt: TGCAGTGCTAGAGATCAGGGCAGACGGTACTTC
cdr3_aa: CSARDQGRRYF
v_call: TRBV20-1
d_call: .
clone_size: .
j_call: TRBJ2-7

cdr3_nt: TGTGCCAGCAGCTTACAGGGCAACAGGGAGCTGTTTTTT
cdr3_aa: CASSLQGNRELFF
v_call: TRBV7-2
d_call: .
clone_size: .
j_call: TRBJ2-2

cdr3_nt: TGTGCCACCAGTGATTTGCCCCTCACTAGCGGGAGTAGGAATGAGCAGTTCTTC
cdr3_aa: CATSDLPLTSGSRNEQFF
v_call: TRBV24-1
d_call: TRBD2
clone_size: many
j_call: TRBJ2-1

cdr3_nt: TGCAGTGCTCCGTTTGTAGCGGGGTCCTACGAGCAGTACTTC
cdr3_aa: CSAPFVAGSYEQYF
v_call: TRBV20-1
d_call: TRBD2
clone_size: .
j_call: TRBJ2-7

cdr3_nt: TGTGCTAGTGGTTTGGTACTGGGCGCTAGCGGGAGGGCCCCGAATGAGCAGTTCTTC
cdr3_aa: CASGLVLGASGRAPNEQFF
v_call: TRBV12-5
d_call: TRBD2
clone_size: .
j_call: TRBJ2-1

cdr3_nt: TGTGCCAGCAGCGCCAGCTGGGAATCCTACGAGCAGTACTTC
cdr3_aa: CASSASWESYEQYF
v_call: TRBV7-8
d_call: .
clone_size: many
j_call: TRBJ2-7

cdr3_nt: TGCAGTGCTAGAGATGGGTCCGGGACAGGGGGCAATGAGCAGTTCTTC
cdr3_aa: CSARDGSGTGGNEQFF
v_call: TRBV20-1
d_call: TRBD1
clone_size: many
j_call: TRBJ2-1

cdr3_nt: TGTGCCAGCAGCCCTAGGGTTGCTTGGGCTGAAGCTTTCTTT
cdr3_aa: CASSPRVAWAEAFF
v_call: TRBV7-8
d_call: .
clone_size: many
j_call: TRBJ1-1

cdr3_nt: TGTGCCAGCAGTGGGTTTCCGGGACTCGGAGCGCATGGGGCTTTCTTT
cdr3_aa: CASSGFPGLGAHGAFF
v_call: TRBV25-1
d_call: .
clone_size: few
j_call: TRBJ1-1

cdr3_nt: TGTGCCAGCTCTCCGGGGACAAGCAGCAATCAGCCCCAGCATTTT
cdr3_aa: CASSPGTSSNQPQHF
v_call: TRBV18
d_call: .
clone_size: many
j_call: TRBJ1-5

cdr3_nt: TGCAGCGTAGCCGCGGACAGGGGGGGCATTCAGTACTTC
cdr3_aa: CSVAADRGGIQYF
v_call: TRBV29-1
d_call: TRBD1
clone_size: many
j_call: TRBJ2-4

cdr3_nt: TGTGCCAGCAGCGCGGGACTAGCGATCACAGATACGCAGTATTTT
cdr3_aa: CASSAGLAITDTQYF
v_call: TRBV7-2
d_call: TRBD2
clone_size: .
j_call: TRBJ2-3

cdr3_nt: TGTGCCAGCAGTTACTCAGGGCCGATGGGCAAAGAGACCCAGTACTTC
cdr3_aa: CASSYSGPMGKETQYF
v_call: TRBV6-6
d_call: .
clone_size: few
j_call: TRBJ2-5

cdr3_nt: TGTGCCAGCAACAGGGAAGGCACTGAAGCTTTCTTT
cdr3_aa: CASNREGTEAFF
v_call: TRBV3-1
d_call: .
clone_size: .
j_call: TRBJ1-1

cdr3_nt: TGCGCCAGCAGCTTCGGAGAGAACACCGGGGAGCTGTTTTTT
cdr3_aa: CASSFGENTGELFF
v_call: TRBV5-1
d_call: .
clone_size: many
j_call: TRBJ2-2

cdr3_nt: TGCAGCGTTGCTAGCGGGGGGTTCTACAATGAGCAGTTCTTC
cdr3_aa: CSVASGGFYNEQFF
v_call: TRBV29-1
d_call: TRBD2
clone_size: few
j_call: TRBJ2-1

cdr3_nt: TGCGCCAGCAGCTCAGGACAGACCTACGAGCAGTACTTC
cdr3_aa: CASSSGQTYEQYF
v_call: TRBV5-1
d_call: .
clone_size: few
j_call: TRBJ2-7

cdr3_nt: TGTGCCAGCAGCTCGTATTCCACAGGGCGGAATTCACCCCTCCACTTT
cdr3_aa: CASSSYSTGRNSPLHF
v_call: TRBV7-2
d_call: .
clone_size: .
j_call: TRBJ1-6

cdr3_nt: TGCAGTGCTACAAACAGGGGGCCGGGCACAGATACGCAGTATTTT
cdr3_aa: CSATNRGPGTDTQYF
v_call: TRBV20-1
d_call: TRBD1
clone_size: many
j_call: TRBJ2-3

cdr3_nt: TGTGCCAGCTCACCAAAGCAGGGTAATGAGCAGTTCTTC
cdr3_aa: CASSPKQGNEQFF
v_call: TRBV18
d_call: .
clone_size: once
j_call: TRBJ2-1

cdr3_nt: TGTGCCAGCAGCACACAGGGGTCCGGGGAGCTGTTTTTT
cdr3_aa: CASSTQGSGELFF
v_call: TRBV7-9
d_call: TRBD1
clone_size: many
j_call: TRBJ2-2

cdr3_nt: TGTGCCAGCAGCTCGGACAGGGGACAGACCCAGTACTTC
cdr3_aa: CASSSDRGQTQYF
v_call: TRBV11-2
d_call: TRBD1
clone_size: many
j_call: TRBJ2-5

cdr3_nt: TGCAGCGTTCTCAATGAAAAACTGTTTTTT
cdr3_aa: CSVLNEKLFF
v_call: TRBV29-1
d_call: .
clone_size: many
j_call: TRBJ1-4

cdr3_nt: TGTGCCAGCAGCTTAGCCCACCTGGGGCTAGCGGGAAGTCGGGTTAGCGAGCAGTTCTTC
cdr3_aa: CASSLAHLGLAGSRVSEQFF
v_call: TRBV7-6
d_call: TRBD2
clone_size: few
j_call: TRBJ2-1

cdr3_nt: TGTGCCAGCAGTGACCCCTGGGGGCCCGAAAAACTGTTTTTT
cdr3_aa: CASSDPWGPEKLFF
v_call: TRBV25-1
d_call: .
clone_size: few
j_call: TRBJ1-4

cdr3_nt: TGTGCCAGCCTGACTAGCGGGCTGGATGAGCAGTTCTTC
cdr3_aa: CASLTSGLDEQFF
v_call: TRBV7-9
d_call: TRBD2
clone_size: many
j_call: TRBJ2-1

cdr3_nt: TGTGCCAGCAGCTTGTCAGGACAGGGGGCCTACGAGCAGTACTTC
cdr3_aa: CASSLSGQGAYEQYF
v_call: TRBV5-4
d_call: TRBD1
clone_size: many
j_call: TRBJ2-7

cdr3_nt: TGTGCCACCCTAACCGGGGAGCTGTTTTTT
cdr3_aa: CATLTGELFF
v_call: TRBV25-1
d_call: .
clone_size: many
j_call: TRBJ2-2

cdr3_nt: TGTGCCAGCAGCTTCGGGGTTTCCGGGGAGCTGTTTTTT
cdr3_aa: CASSFGVSGELFF
v_call: TRBV11-3
d_call: .
clone_size: .
j_call: TRBJ2-2

cdr3_nt: TGTGCCAGCAGCTTAGTACGGCAGATAAACACCGGGGAGCTGTTTTTT
cdr3_aa: CASSLVRQINTGELFF
v_call: TRBV7-9
d_call: .
clone_size: few
j_call: TRBJ2-2

cdr3_nt: TGCGCCAGCAGCTCGGGCGGACGGGACTATGGCTACACCTTC
cdr3_aa: CASSSGGRDYGYTF
v_call: TRBV5-1
d_call: .
clone_size: few
j_call: TRBJ1-2

cdr3_nt: TGTGCCAGCAGCCTCTACAACTACAAGCAGTACTTC
cdr3_aa: CASSLYNYKQYF
v_call: TRBV3-1
d_call: .
clone_size: many
j_call: TRBJ2-7